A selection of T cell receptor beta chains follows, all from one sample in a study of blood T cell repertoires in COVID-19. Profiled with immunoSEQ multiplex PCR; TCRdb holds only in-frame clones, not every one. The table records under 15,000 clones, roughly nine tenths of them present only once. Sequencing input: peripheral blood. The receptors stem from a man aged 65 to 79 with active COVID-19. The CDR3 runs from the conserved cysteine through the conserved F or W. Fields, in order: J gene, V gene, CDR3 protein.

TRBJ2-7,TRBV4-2,CASSPSTGGYDEQYF
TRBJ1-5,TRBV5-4,CASSQDSQPQHF
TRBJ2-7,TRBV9,CASSALLAGGSRQYF
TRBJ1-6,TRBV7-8,CASSPSYGDNSPLHF
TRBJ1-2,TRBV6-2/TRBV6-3,CASSYHRETGFYGYTF
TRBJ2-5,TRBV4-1,CASSHLGASGGAQETQYF
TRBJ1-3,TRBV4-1,CASSQPRVSRNTIYF
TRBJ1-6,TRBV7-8,CASSLSGTGYSPLHF
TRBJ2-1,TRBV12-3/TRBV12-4,CASRTSIDEQFF
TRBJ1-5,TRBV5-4,CASRVTGGMGDQPQHF
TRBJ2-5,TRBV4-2,CASSQVGGSQGTQYF
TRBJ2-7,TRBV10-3,CAIGSTAYEQYF
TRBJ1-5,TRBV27,CASSPPGGKDQPQHF
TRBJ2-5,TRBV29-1,CSAPNSGSETQYF
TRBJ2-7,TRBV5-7,CASSLVTGYDYEQYF
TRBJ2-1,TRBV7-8,CASSFLLAGAYNEQFF
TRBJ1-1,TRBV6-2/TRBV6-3,CASSYWGRANTEAFF
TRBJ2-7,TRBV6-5,CASSLGSSYEQYF
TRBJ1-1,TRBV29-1,CSVEGRGNTEAFF
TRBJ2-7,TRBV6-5,CASRPVGASYEQYF
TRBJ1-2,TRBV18,CASSPVTLQPAYGYTF
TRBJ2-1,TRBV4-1,CASSQDSGANEQFF
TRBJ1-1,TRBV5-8,CASSSDRGVFF
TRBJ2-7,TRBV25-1,CASSLEYEQYF
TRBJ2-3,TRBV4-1,CASSHTTGQGTDTQYF
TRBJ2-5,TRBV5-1,CASSLGTGEETQYF
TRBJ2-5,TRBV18,CASSPPGGETQYF